This entry is about one T cell receptor beta chain. Its antigen is undetermined. This sample is part of a study of PD-1 blockade in classical Hodgkin lymphoma. The CDR3 has 15 residues. CDR1 SNHLY and CDR2 FYNNEI come from the germline V gene. V was clipped by 5 bases and J by 3 bases, with 15 bases between them. Each patient relapsed following autologous stem cell transplantation, and prior brentuximab vedotin exposure differed. Purification of CD4+ T cells from thawed PBMCs was achieved by magnetic negative selection. Generated by immunoSEQ multiplex PCR, the TCRdb table keeps only in-frame clones and is missing some. The sample lists tens of thousands of clones; roughly 87% were seen once. General study findings and limits: When set against healthy donors, newly diagnosed patients were reported to show lower baseline TCR diversity.

This chain joins TRBV2 and TRBJ2-3; no firm D call. The sequences come from CD4+ T cells from blood, collected at baseline. The TCR was taken from a human donor with classical Hodgkin lymphoma. The CDR3 region is CASSMNHGRTDTQYF. DNA for the CDR3: TGTGCCAGCAGTATGAATCATGGTCGGACAGATACGCAGTATTTT.